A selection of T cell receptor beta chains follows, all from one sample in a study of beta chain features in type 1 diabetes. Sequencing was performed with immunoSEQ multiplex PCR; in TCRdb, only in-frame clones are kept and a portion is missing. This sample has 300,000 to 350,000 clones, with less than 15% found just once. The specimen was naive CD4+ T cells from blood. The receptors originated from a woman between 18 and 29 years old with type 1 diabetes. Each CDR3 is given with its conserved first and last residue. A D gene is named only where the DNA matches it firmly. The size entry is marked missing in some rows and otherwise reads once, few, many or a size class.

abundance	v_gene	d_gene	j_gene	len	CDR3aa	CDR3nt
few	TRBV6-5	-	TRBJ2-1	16	CASSYPPGPRGNEQFF	TGTGCCAGCAGTTACCCCCCCGGGCCCCGGGGCAATGAGCAGTTCTTC
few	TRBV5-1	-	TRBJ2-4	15	CASSSIAAAKNIQYF	TGCGCCAGCAGCTCAATAGCGGCAGCCAAAAACATTCAGTACTTC
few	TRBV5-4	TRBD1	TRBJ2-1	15	CASSFLGTGGAGQFF	TGTGCCAGCAGCTTCCTAGGGACAGGGGGCGCGGGGCAGTTCTTC
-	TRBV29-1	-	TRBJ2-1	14	CSVDVAVPTNEQFF	TGCAGCGTTGACGTCGCGGTCCCCACCAATGAGCAGTTCTTC
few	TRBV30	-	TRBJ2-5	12	CAWSSGYETQYF	TGTGCCTGGAGTTCAGGTTACGAGACCCAGTACTTC
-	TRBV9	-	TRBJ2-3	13	CASGRTGADTQYF	TGTGCCAGCGGGAGAACCGGCGCAGATACGCAGTATTTT
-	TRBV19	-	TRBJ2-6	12	CASTLGANVLTF	TGTGCCAGTACCCTAGGGGCCAACGTCCTGACTTTC
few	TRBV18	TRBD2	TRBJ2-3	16	CASSRGTSGSADTQYF	TGTGCCAGCTCACGGGGGACTAGCGGGAGTGCAGATACGCAGTATTTT
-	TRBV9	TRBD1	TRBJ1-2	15	CASSANHRGGYGYTF	TGTGCCAGCAGCGCGAACCACAGGGGTGGCTATGGCTACACCTTC
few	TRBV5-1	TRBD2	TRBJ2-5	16	CASSLGLAGVQVTQYF	TGCGCCAGCAGCTTGGGACTAGCGGGAGTCCAGGTGACCCAGTACTTC
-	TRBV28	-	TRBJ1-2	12	CASSRFQGGYTF	TGTGCCAGCAGTAGGTTTCAGGGCGGCTACACCTTC
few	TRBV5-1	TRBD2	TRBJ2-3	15	CASSLELAGADTQYF	TGCGCCAGCAGCTTGGAACTAGCGGGAGCAGATACGCAGTATTTT
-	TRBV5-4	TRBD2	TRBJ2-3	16	CASSDARTSLSDTQYF	TGTGCCAGCAGTGACGCGCGGACTAGCCTATCGGATACGCAGTATTTT
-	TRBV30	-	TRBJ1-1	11	CAVISGDRAFF	TGTGCTGTTATCTCGGGGGATCGGGCTTTCTTT
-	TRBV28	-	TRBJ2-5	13	CASSLGRLETQYF	TGTGCCAGCAGTTTAGGCAGGTTGGAGACCCAGTACTTC